One sample yielded the 16 T cell receptor beta chains listed below, sequenced in a study of T cell clonotyping in hematopoietic cell transplantation. Produced via immunoSEQ multiplex PCR; TCRdb's table is partial and in-frame only. The sample holds roughly 24,000 clones, 84% seen once. The time point: recipient sample about 28 days before transplant, after cytoreduction. Here the sequenced sample was peripheral blood mononuclear cells, taken before stem cell transplant. These receptors all stem from a woman in her fifties or sixties with acute myeloid leukemia. Some clones in this sample may be carry-over from other donors' samples.

This clone showed up just once. The CDR3 sequence is CASSESTLLGYEQYF. The CDR3 DNA reads as TGCGCCAGCAGTGAGTCTACACTCTTAGGGTACGAGCAGTACTTC. The chain combines TRBV10-1 with TRBJ2-7; unclear D gene. Germline CDR1 is WNHNN and CDR2 is SYGVQD (reference sequence). CDR3 length: 15 residues. V was pared by 0 bases and J by 4 bases, with 13 bases between.

This clone was found a few times. This rearrangement joins TRBV6-4 to TRBJ1-3; D gene unclear. This CDR3 region has 13 residues. Trimming cost V 3 bases and J 2 bases, with 5 bases left between them. Germline CDR1 is MRHNA and CDR2 is SNTAGT. The CDR3 sequence: CASSETAGNTIYF. The CDR3 coding sequence is TGTGCCAGCAGTGAAACAGCTGGAAACACCATATATTTT.

This chain connects TRBV7-2 to TRBJ2-1, with 10 positions matching TRBD2. CDR1 and CDR2 (germline): SGHTA, FQGNSA. V lost 2 bases and J lost 5; bases outside the gene matches: 3. This CDR3 comprises 15 residues. DNA of the CDR3: TGTGCCAGCAGCTTAACTAGCGGGGCCCACAATGAGCAGTTCTTC. This codes for CASSLTSGAHNEQFF.

This sequence joins TRBV7-9 and TRBJ2-5, with 12 bases that match TRBD2. Trimming cost V 5 bases and J 2 bases; bases outside gene matches: 6. The CDR3 covers 16 residues. Germline CDR1 is SEHNR and CDR2 is FQNEAQ (reference sequence). CDR3 DNA: TGTGCCAGCAGCACTGGGACTAGCGGGTTTCAAGAGACCCAGTACTTC. This codes for CASSTGTSGFQETQYF.

The chain couples TRBV6-1 to TRBJ1-5; D perhaps matches TRBD1 (6 bases). The CDR3 length is 15 residues. Germline CDR1 and CDR2: MNHNS and SASEGT. V lost 6 bases and J 5 bases, leaving 17 bases between the germline ends. Here the CDR3 reads CASRTLKWGHQPQHF. For the CDR3, the DNA is TGTGCCAGCAGGACGTTGAAGTGGGGGCATCAGCCCCAGCATTTT.

The rearrangement uses TRBV6-1 and TRBJ1-5; weak D call: TRBD1 (6 bases). The CDR3 sequence is 18 residues long. Trimming stripped 2 bases from V and 0 bases from J, with 17 bases between. Germline CDR1 MNHNS, CDR2 SASEGT. DNA of the CDR3: TGTGCCAGCAGTGAACAAGGGGGTTCAGGGTATAGCAATCAGCCCCAGCATTTT. Translation gives CASSEQGGSGYSNQPQHF.

This clone occurred once. The V call is TRBV7-2, the J call TRBJ2-7; 10 nucleotides match TRBD2. V lost 5 bases to trimming and J lost 1 base; unmatched junction nucleotides: 5. This CDR3 is built from 15 residues. In germline, CDR1 is SGHTA, CDR2 FQGNSA. As DNA, the CDR3 is TGTGCCAGCAGCCAAGCGGGGGGGTTGTCCTACGAGCAGTACTTC. Translation: CASSQAGGLSYEQYF.

The chain joins TRBV6-5 to TRBJ2-5; D gene uncertain. Between the trimmed V and J ends, which lost 10 bases and 5 bases, there was a span of 11 bases. CDR1 and CDR2 (germline): MNHEY, SVGAGI. The CDR3 consists of 11 residues. The DNA of the CDR3 is TGTGCCACTGCTCTGGGGGAGACCCAGTACTTC. It yields the protein CATALGETQYF.

V and J are TRBV7-9 and TRBJ2-7; unclear D gene. This CDR3 contains 13 residues. Trimming cost V 4 bases and J 5 bases, with 12 bases left between them. Germline V CDR1 and CDR2: SEHNR, FQNEAQ (reference sequence). In DNA form, the CDR3 reads TGTGCCAGCAGCTCGCAAGAGCCCCACGAGCAGTACTTC. This gives the protein CASSSQEPHEQYF.

The rearrangement uses TRBV29-1 and TRBJ2-4; D gene uncertain. The CDR3 runs to 13 residues. Trimming cost V 3 bases and J 1 base, with 7 bases left between them. CDR1 and CDR2 (germline): SQVTM, ANQGSEA. The CDR3 is CSVESVAKNIQYF. The CDR3, as DNA: TGCAGCGTTGAGAGTGTTGCCAAAAACATTCAGTACTTC.

This clone was counted between two and nine times. The chain couples TRBV9 to TRBJ1-1; possible D gene TRBD1, 5 bases. The CDR3 loop spans 17 amino acids. V was trimmed by 4 bases and J by 0 bases, leaving 19 bases between them. The V gene's germline CDR1 is SGDLS and CDR2 YYNGEE. CDR3 amino acids: CASSPSGVPELNTEAFF. As DNA, the CDR3 is TGTGCCAGCAGCCCCTCGGGGGTTCCAGAATTGAACACTGAAGCTTTCTTT.

There are a few counts of this clone. V is TRBV19 and J is TRBJ1-5; D perhaps matches TRBD1 (6 bases). Germline lookup yields CDR1 LNHDA and CDR2 SQIVND (reference sequence). Trimming pared 5 bases from V and 11 bases from J, leaving 16 bases between. This CDR3 is 13 amino acids long. The CDR3 reads CASSEGVREAQHF. The CDR3 nucleotides read TGTGCCAGTAGTGAGGGGGTCCGGGAGGCCCAGCATTTT.

The chain combines TRBV5-6 with TRBJ2-7, with 11 bases fitting TRBD1. The CDR3 totals 16 residues. The germline CDR1 and CDR2 sequences are SGHDT and YYEEEE. V dropped 4 bases and J dropped 5; count of bases not matched to a gene: 11. For the CDR3, the DNA is TGTGCCAGCAGCGGCCCCGGGACAGGGGGTTTTCACGAGCAGTACTTC. This encodes CASSGPGTGGFHEQYF.

The chain recombines TRBV5-1 with TRBJ2-7; 10 nucleotides agree with TRBD2. V dropped 4 bases and J dropped 2; count of bases not matched to a gene: 18. The CDR3 loop spans 19 amino acids. Germline-derived CDR1 and CDR2 are SGHRS and YFSETQ. CDR3 bases: TGCGCCAGCAGCCCCACCGGTGGTGAGCGGGAGGGCAGGACCTACGAGCAGTACTTC. It codes for CASSPTGGEREGRTYEQYF. Full variable domain (missing parts from reference TRBV5-1 and TRBJ2-7): KAGVTQTPRYLIKTRGQQVTLSCSPISGHRSVSWYQQTPGQGLQFLFEYFSETQRNKGNFPGRFSGRQFSNSRSEMNVSTLELGDSALYLCASSPTGGEREGRTYEQYFGPGTRLTVT.

This clone was seen only once. The rearrangement uses TRBV5-4 and TRBJ1-2, with 8 bases matching TRBD1. Germline values: CDR1 SGHNT, CDR2 YYREEE (reference sequence). Germline trimming cut 4 bases from V and 7 bases from J; bases unmatched to any gene: 6. CDR3 size: 13 residues. This CDR3 reads CASSGQGTGGYTF. The CDR3 DNA is TGTGCCAGCAGCGGACAGGGTACGGGTGGCTACACCTTC.

This clone was observed a single time. The gene calls are TRBV6-5 and TRBJ1-2, with D perhaps matching TRBD1 (6 bases). The germline CDR1 and CDR2 sequences are MNHEY and SVGAGI. This CDR3 has 15 residues. Trimming pared 3 bases from V and 4 bases from J, leaving 15 bases between. CDR3 DNA sequence: TGTGCCAGCAGTTATTCGGGGGAGGGGGGCTATGGCTACACCTTC. It specifies CASSYSGEGGYGYTF.